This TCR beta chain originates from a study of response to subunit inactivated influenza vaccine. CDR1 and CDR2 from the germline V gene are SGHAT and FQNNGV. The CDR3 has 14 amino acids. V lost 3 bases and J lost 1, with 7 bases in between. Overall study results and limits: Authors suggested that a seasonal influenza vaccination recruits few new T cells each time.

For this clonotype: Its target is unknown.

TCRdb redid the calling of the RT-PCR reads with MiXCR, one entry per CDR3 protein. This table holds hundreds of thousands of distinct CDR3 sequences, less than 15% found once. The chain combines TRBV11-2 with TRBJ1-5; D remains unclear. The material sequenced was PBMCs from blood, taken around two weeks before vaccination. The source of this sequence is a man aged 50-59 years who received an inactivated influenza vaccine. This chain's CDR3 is CASSFAGSNQPQHF. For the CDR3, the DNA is TGTGCCAGCAGCTTCGCGGGGAGCAATCAGCCCCAGCATTTT.